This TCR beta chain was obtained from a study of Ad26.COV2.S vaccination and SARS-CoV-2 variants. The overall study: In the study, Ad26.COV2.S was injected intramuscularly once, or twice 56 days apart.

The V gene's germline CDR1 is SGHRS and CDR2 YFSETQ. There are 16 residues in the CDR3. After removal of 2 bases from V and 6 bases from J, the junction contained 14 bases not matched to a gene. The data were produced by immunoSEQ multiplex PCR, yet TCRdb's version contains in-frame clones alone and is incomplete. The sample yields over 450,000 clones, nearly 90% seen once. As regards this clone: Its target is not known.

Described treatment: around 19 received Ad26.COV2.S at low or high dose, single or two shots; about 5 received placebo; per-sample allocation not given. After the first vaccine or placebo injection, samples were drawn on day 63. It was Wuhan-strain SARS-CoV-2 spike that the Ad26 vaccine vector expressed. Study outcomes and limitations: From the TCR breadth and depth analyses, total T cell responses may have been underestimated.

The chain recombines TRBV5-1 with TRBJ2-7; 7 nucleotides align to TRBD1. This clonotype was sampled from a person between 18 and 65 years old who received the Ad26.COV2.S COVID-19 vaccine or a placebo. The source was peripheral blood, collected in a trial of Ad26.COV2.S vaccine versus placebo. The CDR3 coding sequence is TGCGCCAGCAGCTTCGGCGACAGGGATATTCCGGGCGAGCAGTACTTC. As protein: CASSFGDRDIPGEQYF.